This is a list of T cell receptor beta chains from one sample in a study of PD-L1 blockade in urothelial cancer. Generated by immunoSEQ multiplex PCR, the TCRdb table keeps only in-frame clones and is missing some. The sample comprises 50,000 to 70,000 clones, roughly 77% of which are singletons, and about 1.6% rests with the top ten. Sequencing used PBMCs, obtained around atezolizumab (anti-PD-L1) treatment. The receptors here all came from a man between 65 and 85 years old with urothelial cancer. Each CDR3 is given with its conserved first and last residue. The order of the fields is V gene, clone size, D gene, J gene, CDR3 DNA, CDR3 protein. D genes are given only for firm matches. Some rows mark clone size as missing; the rest say once, few, many or name a class of expanded clone.

TRBV18	NA	NA	TRBJ2-3	TGTGCCAGCTCACTGGACAGAGCAGATACGCAGTATTTT	CASSLDRADTQYF
TRBV5-1	NA	TRBD1	TRBJ2-3	TGCGCCAGCACAAGACAGGGAGGCACAGATACGCAGTATTTT	CASTRQGGTDTQYF
TRBV4-3	NA	NA	TRBJ1-3	TGCGCCAGCAGCCTCTATCGCAGGGACAACTCTGGAAACACCATATATTTT	CASSLYRRDNSGNTIYF
TRBV7-9	NA	NA	TRBJ2-2	TGTGCCAGCAGCTTCCCCGGGTCGGGGGAGCTGTTTTTT	CASSFPGSGELFF
TRBV7-2	NA	TRBD2	TRBJ2-5	TGTGCCAGCAGCCCGGGACTAGCGGAGGCCGGGACCCAGTACTTC	CASSPGLAEAGTQYF
TRBV28	once	TRBD1	TRBJ1-2	TGTGCCAGCAGTCCCCACGGGAGGGGGCTTATCTATGGCTACACCTTC	CASSPHGRGLIYGYTF
TRBV6-5	NA	NA	TRBJ2-5	TGTGCCAGCAGTAGACCAGGGCGGCAAGAGACCCAGTACTTC	CASSRPGRQETQYF
TRBV5-1	NA	TRBD1	TRBJ2-7	TGCGCCAGCAGCTCAGGGACAGGGCCCTACGAGCAGTACTTC	CASSSGTGPYEQYF
TRBV9	NA	NA	TRBJ2-2	TGTGCCAGCAGCGTAGCTCCAGGGGCGAACACCGGGGAGCTGTTTTTT	CASSVAPGANTGELFF
TRBV28	NA	NA	TRBJ2-5	TGTGCCAGCACCATAGGCGGCAGGGGCATGGAGACCCAGTACTTC	CASTIGGRGMETQYF
TRBV10-2	few	NA	TRBJ2-1	TGCGCCAGCAGTGAGTCAGAACTAGCCCACAATGAGCAGTTCTTC	CASSESELAHNEQFF
TRBV27	NA	TRBD2	TRBJ2-5	TGTGCCAGCAGTTCAACCTTAGATATATTCGGGACTAGCGATAGGGAGACCCAGTACTTC	CASSSTLDIFGTSDRETQYF
TRBV7-9	NA	NA	TRBJ2-3	TGTGCCAGCAGCCCCCTAGGAGCCGGCACAGATACGCAGTATTTT	CASSPLGAGTDTQYF
TRBV25-1	NA	TRBD1	TRBJ1-1	TGTGCCAGCAGTGACGCTCAGGGGGCCGGCACTGAAGCTTTCTTT	CASSDAQGAGTEAFF
TRBV19	NA	TRBD1	TRBJ2-1	TGTGCCAGTAGTCCCAGGACAGGGGGCGCGGACAATGAGCAGTTCTTC	CASSPRTGGADNEQFF
TRBV6-4	NA	TRBD2	TRBJ2-1	TGTGCCAGCAGTGACGGGAGCGGGGCAGGGAATGAGCAGTTCTTC	CASSDGSGAGNEQFF
TRBV12-5	NA	NA	TRBJ2-1	TGTGCTAGTGGCCGGGACTCCTACAATGAGCAGTTCTTC	CASGRDSYNEQFF
TRBV21-1	NA	NA	TRBJ2-7	TGTGCCAGCAGCCTGGGGTTGAATACTAGCGGTAACCCCTACGAGCAGTACTTC	CASSLGLNTSGNPYEQYF
TRBV13	NA	NA	TRBJ1-2	TGTGCCAGCAGCGAGAGGTGGGGGAGCGGGGACTATGGCTACACCTTC	CASSERWGSGDYGYTF
TRBV4-1	NA	NA	TRBJ1-4	TGCGCCAGCAGCCAAGGGCCGGGTTCTAATGAAAAACTGTTTTTT	CASSQGPGSNEKLFF
TRBV6-6	NA	NA	TRBJ1-1	TGTGCCAGCAGCTCCGTGGGCTCGCGGAACACTGAAGCTTTCTTT	CASSSVGSRNTEAFF
TRBV18	NA	TRBD1	TRBJ1-1	TGTGCCAGCTCACCGTCCCGGGACAGGAACACTGAAGCTTTCTTT	CASSPSRDRNTEAFF
TRBV23-1	NA	NA	TRBJ2-7	TGCGCCAGCGAAAAAGTCGCGGAGGGTTTATACGAGCAGTACTTC	CASEKVAEGLYEQYF
TRBV6-6	NA	NA	TRBJ1-4	TGTGCCAGCAGTTTTTGGGGCAGGGAGGGCGAAAAACTGTTTTTT	CASSFWGREGEKLFF
TRBV10-1	once	NA	TRBJ1-5	TGCGCCAGCAGTGAGATTCCCCCCTGGGGCTATAGCAATCAGCCCCAGCATTTT	CASSEIPPWGYSNQPQHF
TRBV5-1	NA	TRBD1	TRBJ2-7	TGCGCCAGCAGGGGTGAGGGACAGGCAGCCTCCTACGAGCAGTACTTC	CASRGEGQAASYEQYF
TRBV5-4	NA	TRBD1	TRBJ1-2	TGTGCCAGCAGCCCGGACAGGGGGAGTGGCTACACCTTC	CASSPDRGSGYTF
TRBV28	NA	NA	TRBJ1-2	TGTGCCAGCACCTCCGGGAGCAAGGGCTACACCTTC	CASTSGSKGYTF
TRBV11-2	once	NA	TRBJ1-1	TGTGCCAGCAGCAAAGGACTAGCCATGAACACTGAAGCTTTCTTT	CASSKGLAMNTEAFF
TRBV27	NA	TRBD1	TRBJ2-1	TGTGCCAGCAGTTCCTCAGGGGGCCGGGACAGGTCCTCCTACAATGAGCAGTTCTTC	CASSSSGGRDRSSYNEQFF
TRBV7-9	NA	NA	TRBJ2-7	TGTGCCAGCAGCCTACCGGTTAGGCAGTACTTC	CASSLPVRQYF
TRBV28	once	NA	TRBJ2-7	TGTGCCAGCAGTTTAGCGAGGTACTACGAGCAGTACTTC	CASSLARYYEQYF
TRBV19	NA	TRBD1	TRBJ1-2	TGTGCCAGTAGTTCCGCAGGGGGAAACTATGGCTACACCTTC	CASSSAGGNYGYTF
TRBV5-4	once	TRBD2	TRBJ2-7	TGTGCCAGCAGCGTTAGCGGGAGTACCTACGAGCAGTACTTC	CASSVSGSTYEQYF
TRBV9	NA	NA	TRBJ2-3	TGTGCCAGCAGCCCCCGACAGTCCTCTAGCACAGATACGCAGTATTTT	CASSPRQSSSTDTQYF
TRBV29-1	few	NA	TRBJ2-6	TGCAGCGTTGCGGGATCCTCTGGGGCCAACGTCCTGACTTTC	CSVAGSSGANVLTF
TRBV30	few	TRBD1	TRBJ1-3	TGTGCCTGCGACAGGGGCTCTGGAAACACCATATATTTT	CACDRGSGNTIYF
TRBV9	NA	NA	TRBJ1-3	TGTGCCAGCAGCGTAGCTCACCCAGGGGAAGGAAACACCATATATTTT	CASSVAHPGEGNTIYF
TRBV9	NA	NA	TRBJ2-5	TGTGCCAGCAGCCCCCGTGAAGCTACGGAGACCCAGTACTTC	CASSPREATETQYF
TRBV5-1	NA	NA	TRBJ2-2	TGCGCCAGCAGCTTGCGGCAGGGGAACACCGGGGAGCTGTTTTTT	CASSLRQGNTGELFF
TRBV5-1	NA	NA	TRBJ1-2	TGCGCCAGCAGCTTGGATTTAGCAGGGATTAACTATGGCTACACCTTC	CASSLDLAGINYGYTF
TRBV19	once	TRBD2	TRBJ2-3	TGTGCCAGTAGTACCAGACTAGCAGCCACAGATACGCAGTATTTT	CASSTRLAATDTQYF
TRBV15	NA	TRBD1	TRBJ1-4	TGTGCCACCAGCGGAAACACGGGACAGGTAGCAACTAATGAAAAACTGTTTTTT	CATSGNTGQVATNEKLFF
TRBV7-9	NA	NA	TRBJ2-6	TGTGCCAGCAGCTTGGCAGGGGAATATCACGTCCTGACTTTC	CASSLAGEYHVLTF
TRBV11-2	NA	TRBD1	TRBJ1-2	TGTGCCAGCAGCTTACACTGGACAGGGGCTAACTATGGCTACACCTTC	CASSLHWTGANYGYTF